These 31 T cell receptor beta chains were all obtained from the same sample, sequenced in a study of cytomegalovirus exposure and HLA in healthy donors. Primers: 60 Vbeta forward and 13 Jbeta reverse. Produced via immunoSEQ multiplex PCR; TCRdb's table is partial and in-frame only. Seen here are some 110,000 clones, 65% to 85% observed once, and the top ten hold roughly 16%. Input material: PBMCs. These receptors were obtained from a man in his fifties or sixties in good health and CMV-seropositive.

The V call is TRBV10-3, the J call TRBJ2-1, with TRBD1 matching 7 bases. The CDR3 runs to 15 residues. J gave up 4 bases and V 5 bases, and 8 bases lay outside the gene matches. The germline gives CDR1 ENHRY, CDR2 SYGVKD. CDR3 sequence reads: CAISNRGKDYNEQFF. The CDR3, as DNA: TGTGCCATCAGTAACAGGGGAAAGGATTACAATGAGCAGTTCTTC.

The V gene is TRBV5-1, the J gene TRBJ1-5, with D possibly matching TRBD1 (6 bases). V was clipped by 2 bases and J by 4 bases, with 13 bases between them. Germline loops: CDR1 SGHRS, CDR2 YFSETQ. CDR3 size: 15 residues. This chain's CDR3 is CASSFLGQPNQPQHF. Here the CDR3 DNA reads TGCGCCAGCAGCTTCTTAGGACAGCCAAATCAGCCCCAGCATTTT.

The chain couples TRBV5-4 to TRBJ1-5, with a possible D match to TRBD1 (6 bases). The CDR3 is 15 residues long. Germline V gives CDR1 SGHNT, CDR2 YYREEE (reference sequence). The V end was cut by 3 bases, the J end by 3 bases, with 13 bases between. Here the CDR3 reads CASSSGGGSNQPQHF. CDR3 bases: TGTGCCAGCAGCTCGGGAGGGGGTTCCAATCAGCCCCAGCATTTT.

Details on this clone: One end of the junction varies from germline; a read error may be responsible. This chain connects TRBV7-7 to TRBJ1-5; D possibly corresponds to TRBD1 (5 bases). The CDR3 consists of 13 residues. Germline CDR1 is SSHAT and CDR2 is FNYEAQ (reference sequence). The CDR3 DNA is TGTGCTAGCAGCGCGGACACCTATCAGCCCCAGCATTTT. It encodes CASSADTYQPQHF. Filled out from reference TRBV7-7 and TRBJ1-5, the complete variable domain reads GAGVSQSPRYKVTKRGQDVTLRCDPISSHATLYWYQQALGQGPEFLTYFNYEAQPDKSGLPSDRFSAERPEGSISTLTIQRTEQRDSAMYRCASSADTYQPQHFGDGTRLSIL.

The chain joins TRBV6-1 to TRBJ1-6; 8 bases are a match to TRBD1. This CDR3 is built from 14 residues. Germline values: CDR1 MNHNS, CDR2 SASEGT. V was pared by 7 bases and J by 9 bases, with 8 bases of the junction left unmatched. CDR3 amino acids: CASIADRGGSPLHF. The CDR3, as DNA: TGTGCCAGCATCGCTGACAGGGGTGGTTCACCCCTCCACTTT.

V and J are TRBV29-1 and TRBJ2-7, with TRBD1 matching 9 bases. This CDR3 has 17 amino acids. Unmatched junction bases numbered 15, after V lost 2 bases and J lost 4 bases. Germline V gene sequence: CDR1 SQVTM, CDR2 ANQGSEA. The CDR3 coding sequence is TGCAGCGTTGAAAGGTTGGGAGGACAGGGGAGGGGTTACGAGCAGTACTTC. Translated: CSVERLGGQGRGYEQYF.

This clone was recorded only once. The chain joins TRBV7-2 to TRBJ2-1; 12 bases agree with TRBD2. Per the germline V gene, CDR1 is SGHTA and CDR2 is FQGNSA. The V segment lost 2 bases and the J segment 9 bases; nucleotides outside the gene matches: 11. This CDR3 spans 17 amino acids. CDR3 in DNA: TGTGCCAGCAGCTTACATCTGGCTAGCGGGGGGGGCGGTGAGCAGTTCTTC. Translated: CASSLHLASGGGGEQFF.

The chain employs TRBV12-5 and TRBJ2-2; D is possibly TRBD2 (5 bases). V was shortened by 2 bases and J by 6 bases, with 10 bases between the two germline ends. Per the germline V gene, CDR1 is LGHNT and CDR2 is FRNRAP. The CDR3 loop spans 14 amino acids. As DNA, the CDR3 is TGTGCTAGTGGTTTGAACGGGGTGGCCGGGGAGCTGTTTTTT. Its protein is CASGLNGVAGELFF. The full variable domain, with the rest looked up from reference TRBV12-5 and TRBJ2-2, is DARVTQTPRHKVTEMGQEVTMRCQPILGHNTVFWYRQTMMQGLELLAYFRNRAPLDDSGMPKDRFSAEMPDATLATLKIQPSEPRDSAVYFCASGLNGVAGELFFGEGSRLTVL.

Regarding this clone: A read error is the likely source, as a far larger clone sits one nucleotide away. This chain links TRBV2 with TRBJ2-1, with D tentatively TRBD2 (5 bases). Germline V gene data show CDR1 as SNHLY and CDR2 as FYNNEI. This CDR3 is 10 amino acids long. CDR3 nucleotides: TGTACCAGCGGAGGCAATGAGCAGTTCTTC. Translation: CTSGGNEQFF. Together with reference TRBV2 and TRBJ2-1, the CDR3 gives the full variable domain: EPEVTQTPSHQVTQMGQEVILRCVPISNHLYFYWYRQILGQKVEFLVSFYNNEISEKSEIFDDQFSVERPDGSNFTLKIRSTKLEDSAMYFCTSGGNEQFFGPGTRLTVL.

This clone was seen a single time. The junction does not match germline at one end; this may be a read error. The rearrangement joins TRBV7-7 to TRBJ2-7; 8 positions agree with TRBD1. The CDR3 is 13 amino acids. Germline V CDR1 and CDR2: SSHAT, FNYEAQ (reference sequence). DNA for the CDR3: TGTGCTAGCAGCTTAGGGCCAGGGGGCGACGAATACTTC. Translation: CASSLGPGGDEYF.

The chain combines TRBV2 with TRBJ2-2; tentatively, D is TRBD1 (6 bases). This CDR3 region has 15 residues. Per the germline V gene, CDR1 is SNHLY and CDR2 is FYNNEI. Trimming removed 5 bases at V and 6 bases at J, with 16 bases between. The CDR3, as DNA: TGTGCCAGCAGTCCGTGGGGGCTTCAGGCCGGGGAGCTGTTTTTT. Translation gives CASSPWGLQAGELFF.

This chain joins TRBV28 and TRBJ1-5, with 8 bases aligning to TRBD1. The CDR3 length is 16 residues. V lost 1 base, J lost 2 bases, and 4 bases stayed unmatched. Germline CDR1 is MDHEN and CDR2 is SYDVKM. This chain's CDR3 is CASSLSGGGRNQPQHF. Written as DNA, the CDR3 is TGTGCCAGCAGTTTATCAGGGGGCGGACGCAATCAGCCCCAGCATTTT. Variable domain in full (rest from reference TRBV28 and TRBJ1-5): DVKVTQSSRYLVKRTGEKVFLECVQDMDHENMFWYRQDPGLGLRLIYFSYDVKMKEKGDIPEGYSVSREKKERFSLILESASTNQTSMYLCASSLSGGGRNQPQHFGDGTRLSIL.

This chain links TRBV2 with TRBJ1-4; 10 nucleotides agree with TRBD1. This CDR3 region has 16 residues. V trimming: 6 bases; J trimming: 3 bases; junction bases outside the gene matches: 7. Germline V gene lookup returns CDR1 SNHLY and CDR2 FYNNEI. CDR3 sequence reads: CASRPDRGFSNEKLFF. The DNA of the CDR3 is TGTGCCAGCAGACCGGACAGGGGGTTTTCTAATGAAAAACTGTTTTTT.

This chain uses TRBV9 with TRBJ1-2; the D gene is possibly TRBD1 (6 bases). The germline CDR1 and CDR2 sequences are SGDLS and YYNGEE. This CDR3 has 16 residues. The V and J ends lost 3 bases and 4 bases respectively, with 19 bases between them. CDR3 amino acids: CASSDGTPGEGYGYTF. The CDR3 region has the DNA TGTGCCAGCAGCGACGGCACCCCAGGGGAGGGCTATGGCTACACCTTC.

About this clone: The sample contains more than one DNA sequence encoding this CDR3. V is TRBV4-3 and J is TRBJ1-1; possibly TRBD1 for D (5 bases). The V end lost 0 bases, the J end lost 1 base, and 6 bases lay between the germline ends. Per the germline V gene, CDR1 is LGHNA and CDR2 is YSLEER. The CDR3 length is 14 residues. The CDR3 bases are TGCGCCAGCAGCCAAGAGGGGCGGAACACTGAAGCTTTCTTT. Its translation: CASSQEGRNTEAFF.

This clone was observed a few times. The chain carries TRBV19 and TRBJ1-3; weak D call: TRBD1 (5 bases). Germline CDR1 reads LNHDA; CDR2 reads SQIVND (reference sequence). Trimming shortened V by 0 bases and J by 4 bases, and 19 bases separated the two germline ends. The CDR3 contains 18 residues. The CDR3 reads CASSIDRTGRVIGNTIYF. As DNA, the CDR3 is TGTGCCAGTAGTATAGATCGTACAGGCAGGGTAATCGGAAACACCATATATTTT.

This sequence joins TRBV19 and TRBJ2-2, with 10 bases matching TRBD1. This CDR3 has 18 residues. Germline V lookup: CDR1 LNHDA, CDR2 SQIVND (reference sequence). Trimming at V came to 10 bases and at J to 3 bases, leaving 17 bases not matched to a gene. This CDR3 reads CATRTRGQGLRDTGELFF. The CDR3 DNA is TGTGCCACCAGAACCCGGGGACAGGGGCTTAGGGACACCGGGGAGCTGTTTTTT.

This chain connects TRBV18 to TRBJ2-7; 10 positions match TRBD2. Trimming at V came to 3 bases and at J to 5 bases, leaving 7 bases not matched to a gene. Germline lookup yields CDR1 KGHSH and CDR2 LQKENI. CDR3 length: 15 residues. The CDR3: CASSPTSGIAHEQYF. The CDR3 DNA follows: TGTGCCAGCTCACCTACTAGCGGGATAGCCCACGAGCAGTACTTC.

V usage is TRBV6-1 and J usage is TRBJ2-4; the D gene is possibly TRBD1 (6 bases). This CDR3 contains 12 residues. CDR1 MNHNS and CDR2 SASEGT come from the germline V gene. The CDR3 sequence is CAARTEKNIQYF. The CDR3 bases are TGTGCAGCAAGGACAGAGAAAAACATTCAGTACTTC.

The chain combines TRBV7-2 with TRBJ2-7; 7 bases line up with TRBD1. CDR1 and CDR2 (germline): SGHTA, FQGNSA. CDR3 length: 12 amino acids. Germline trimming cut 5 bases from V and 6 bases from J; bases unmatched to any gene: 4. The CDR3 DNA reads TGTGCCAGCAGCCCCTACAGGGGCGAGCAGTACTTC. This codes for CASSPYRGEQYF.

This clone was seen a few times. The rearrangement joins TRBV5-6 to TRBJ2-7; 7 positions agree with TRBD1. The CDR3 loop spans 12 amino acids. The ends lost 5 bases at V and 2 bases at J; junction bases unmatched: 1. Germline CDR1 and CDR2: SGHDT and YYEEEE. CDR3 coding DNA: TGTGCCAGCAGGACAGGGCCCTACGAGCAGTACTTC. Its protein product is CASRTGPYEQYF.

The chain is built from TRBV18 and TRBJ1-4, with 7 positions matching TRBD1. CDR3 size: 16 residues. In germline, CDR1 is KGHSH, CDR2 LQKENI. The junction had 12 bases not matched to a gene; V was cut back by 3 bases and J by 8 bases. This chain's CDR3 is CASSPLGQDGGEKLFF. The CDR3 DNA is TGTGCCAGCTCACCTCTTGGACAGGACGGCGGGGAAAAACTGTTTTTT.

The chain recombines TRBV10-3 with TRBJ2-5; 13 bases are a match to TRBD2. The ends lost 3 bases at V and 5 bases at J; junction bases unmatched: 3. In germline, CDR1 is ENHRY, CDR2 SYGVKD. CDR3 length: 15 residues. CDR3 loop: CAISETSGRGETQYF. CDR3 DNA: TGTGCCATCAGTGAAACTAGCGGGAGGGGGGAGACCCAGTACTTC.

The chain couples TRBV9 to TRBJ1-6; TRBD1 matches 8 bases. This CDR3 spans 15 amino acids. Germline V gene sequence: CDR1 SGDLS, CDR2 YYNGEE. Unmatched junction bases numbered 3, after V lost 0 bases and J lost 7 bases. CDR3 loop: CASSVEQGANSPLHF. The DNA for the CDR3 is TGTGCCAGCAGCGTAGAGCAGGGGGCGAATTCACCCCTCCACTTT.

J is TRBJ2-3 and V is TRBV27; perhaps TRBD1 as D (5 bases). Germline loops: CDR1 MNHEY, CDR2 SMNVEV (reference sequence). The CDR3 runs 15 residues. The V end lost 6 bases, the J end lost 2 bases, and 15 bases lay between the germline ends. The DNA of the CDR3 is TGTGCCAGCAGGCAACCAGGGTCCTACACAGATACGCAGTATTTT. It is translated as CASRQPGSYTDTQYF.

This clone was seen a few times. The chain employs TRBV11-2 and TRBJ1-4, with TRBD1 matching 8 bases. CDR1 is SGHAT, CDR2 FQNNGV, per germline. The length of the CDR3 is 15 residues. Germline trimming cut 4 bases from V and 3 bases from J; bases unmatched to any gene: 4. The CDR3 sequence is CASSSQGAPNEKLFF. The DNA for the CDR3 is TGTGCCAGCAGCTCTCAGGGGGCACCTAATGAAAAACTGTTTTTT.

The chain recombines TRBV12-1 with TRBJ2-3; the DNA was not compared with TRBD2, the D call given in the table. TRBV12-1 is a documented pseudogene. This CDR3 has 14 residues. CDR3 coding DNA: TGTGCCAGCAGCTTTGGACCTAGCGGGGGCACGCAGTATTTT. This codes for CASSFGPSGGTQYF.

This rearrangement joins TRBV28 to TRBJ2-7; TRBD2 agrees at 15 bases. Germline V gives CDR1 MDHEN, CDR2 SYDVKM. This CDR3 has 17 residues. After removal of 1 base from V and 2 bases from J, the junction contained 3 bases not matched to a gene. This chain's CDR3 is CASSLSGLAGGPYEQYF. The CDR3 region has the DNA TGTGCCAGCAGTTTATCAGGACTAGCGGGAGGGCCCTACGAGCAGTACTTC.

This clone occurred a few times. The rearrangement uses TRBV18 and TRBJ2-6; unclear D gene. CDR1 is KGHSH, CDR2 LQKENI, per germline. Trimming stripped 3 bases from V and 0 bases from J, with 3 bases between. The CDR3 extends over 14 amino acids. The CDR3 here is CASSPSSGANVLTF. CDR3 DNA sequence: TGTGCCAGCTCACCCAGCTCTGGGGCCAACGTCCTGACTTTC.

This rearrangement joins TRBV19 to TRBJ2-3; D is perhaps TRBD2 (6 bases). Trimming shortened V by 9 bases and J by 0 bases, and 16 bases separated the two germline ends. The CDR3 is made up of 15 amino acids. Germline V lookup: CDR1 LNHDA, CDR2 SQIVND (reference sequence). The CDR3 is CASARLATSTDTQYF. Written as DNA, the CDR3 is TGTGCCAGCGCAAGGCTAGCGACTAGCACAGATACGCAGTATTTT. Based on the CDR3 plus reference TRBV19 and TRBJ2-3, the full variable domain is DGGITQSPKYLFRKEGQNVTLSCEQNLNHDAMYWYRQDPGQGLRLIYYSQIVNDFQKGDIAEGYSVSREKKESFPLTVTSAQKNPTAFYLCASARLATSTDTQYFGPGTRLTVL.

This clone was seen a handful of times. The V call is TRBV25-1, the J call TRBJ2-2; D perhaps matches TRBD1 (6 bases). The length of the CDR3 is 15 residues. V was clipped by 5 bases and J by 3 bases, with 13 bases between them. The V gene's germline CDR1 is MGHDK and CDR2 SYGVNS. The CDR3 loop reads CASSYASGDTGELFF. The CDR3 bases are TGTGCCAGCAGTTACGCATCAGGGGACACCGGGGAGCTGTTTTTT.